This T cell receptor (beta chain) was captured by sequencing in a study of T cells in Graves' hyperthyroidism and ophthalmopathy. Study in general: Peripheral blood specimens were obtained at initial diagnosis, prior to any treatment. Study-wide results and caveats: A model using 13 V-J features told ophthalmopathy apart from stable hyperthyroidism. Model-based prediction identified ophthalmopathy a median 6.5 months prior to its onset.

As to this clonotype: Its antigen is still unknown.

Amplification yielded TCR beta CDR3 regions, with RNA transcripts as the source. Carried out on the TCR CDR3, a first-round RT-PCR used the HTBI primer set. TCRdb re-derived calls from the multiplex PCR reads in MiXCR, one entry per CDR3 protein. The table includes 35,000 to 45,000 distinct CDR3 sequences, roughly 50% detected once. The authors obtained PBMCs from roughly 10 ml of fresh peripheral blood. The CDR3 runs to 14 residues. V lost 3 bases, J lost 7 bases, and 10 bases stayed unmatched. Germline V CDR1 and CDR2: DFQATT, SNEGSKA (reference sequence). The sequenced sample was blood. This clonotype was obtained from a middle-aged man with Graves' ophthalmopathy. The chain employs TRBV20-1 and TRBJ1-2, with TRBD1 matching over 8 bases. DNA for the CDR3: TGCAGTGCTAGGTTTGCGGGGACAGGAACTGGCTACACCTTC. Translated, it gives CSARFAGTGTGYTF.